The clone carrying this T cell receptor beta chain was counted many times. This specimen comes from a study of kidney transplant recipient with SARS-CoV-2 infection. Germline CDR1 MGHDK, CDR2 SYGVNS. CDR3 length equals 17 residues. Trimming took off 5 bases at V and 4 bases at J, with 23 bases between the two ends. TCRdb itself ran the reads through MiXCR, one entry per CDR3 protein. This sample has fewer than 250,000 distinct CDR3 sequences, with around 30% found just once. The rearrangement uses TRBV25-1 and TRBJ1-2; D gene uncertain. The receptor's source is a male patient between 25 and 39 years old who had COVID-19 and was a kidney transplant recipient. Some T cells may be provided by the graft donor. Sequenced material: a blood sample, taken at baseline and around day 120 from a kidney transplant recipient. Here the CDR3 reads CASSWATELGKTYGYTF. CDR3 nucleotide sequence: TGTGCCAGCAGTTGGGCAACAGAACTGGGAAAGACCTATGGCTACACCTTC.